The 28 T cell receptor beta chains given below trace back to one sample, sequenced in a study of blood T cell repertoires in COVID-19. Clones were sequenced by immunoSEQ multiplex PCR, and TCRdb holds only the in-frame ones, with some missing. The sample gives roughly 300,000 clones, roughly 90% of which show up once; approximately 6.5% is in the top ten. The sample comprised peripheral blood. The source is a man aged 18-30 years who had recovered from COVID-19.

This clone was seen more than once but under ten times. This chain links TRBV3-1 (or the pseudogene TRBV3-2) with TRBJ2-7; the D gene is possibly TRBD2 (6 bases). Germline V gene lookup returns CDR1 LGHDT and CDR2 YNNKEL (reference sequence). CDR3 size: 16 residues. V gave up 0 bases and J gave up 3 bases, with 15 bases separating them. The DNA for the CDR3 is TGTGCCAGCAGCCAAGATTACCCGGGACTTGACTACGAGCAGTACTTC. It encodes CASSQDYPGLDYEQYF.

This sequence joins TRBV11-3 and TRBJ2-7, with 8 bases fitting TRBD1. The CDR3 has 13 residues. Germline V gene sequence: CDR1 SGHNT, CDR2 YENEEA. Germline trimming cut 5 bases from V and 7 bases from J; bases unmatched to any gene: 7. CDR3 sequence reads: CASSLQGAGEQYF. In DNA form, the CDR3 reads TGTGCCAGCAGCCTCCAGGGGGCCGGGGAGCAGTACTTC.

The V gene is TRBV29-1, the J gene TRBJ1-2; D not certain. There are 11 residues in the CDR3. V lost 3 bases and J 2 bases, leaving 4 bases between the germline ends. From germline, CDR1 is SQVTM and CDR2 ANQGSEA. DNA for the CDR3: TGCAGCGTTGATGGCAACTATGGCTACACCTTC. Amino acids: CSVDGNYGYTF. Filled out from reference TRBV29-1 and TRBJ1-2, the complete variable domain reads SAVISQKPSRDICQRGTSLTIQCQVDSQVTMMFWYRQQPGQSLTLIATANQGSEATYESGFVIDKFPISRPNLTFSTLTVSNMSPEDSSIYLCSVDGNYGYTFGSGTRLTVV.

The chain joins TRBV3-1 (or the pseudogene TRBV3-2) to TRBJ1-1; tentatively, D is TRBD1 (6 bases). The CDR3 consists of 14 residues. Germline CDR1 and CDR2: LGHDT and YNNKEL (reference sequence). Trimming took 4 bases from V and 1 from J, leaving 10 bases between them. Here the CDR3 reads CASSLRGANTEAFF. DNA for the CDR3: TGTGCCAGCAGCCTACGGGGGGCGAACACTGAAGCTTTCTTT.

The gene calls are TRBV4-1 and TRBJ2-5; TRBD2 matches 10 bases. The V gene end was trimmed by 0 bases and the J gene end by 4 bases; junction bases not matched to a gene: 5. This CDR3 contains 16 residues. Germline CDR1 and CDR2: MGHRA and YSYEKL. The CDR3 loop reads CASSQDRLAGVETQYF. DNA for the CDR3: TGCGCCAGCAGCCAAGATAGGCTAGCGGGAGTAGAGACCCAGTACTTC.

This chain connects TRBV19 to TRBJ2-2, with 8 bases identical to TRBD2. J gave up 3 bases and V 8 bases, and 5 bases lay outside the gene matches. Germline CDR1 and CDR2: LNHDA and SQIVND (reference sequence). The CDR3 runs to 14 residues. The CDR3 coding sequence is TGTGCCAGTCTCGGGACTAGAGACACCGGGGAGCTGTTTTTT. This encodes CASLGTRDTGELFF.

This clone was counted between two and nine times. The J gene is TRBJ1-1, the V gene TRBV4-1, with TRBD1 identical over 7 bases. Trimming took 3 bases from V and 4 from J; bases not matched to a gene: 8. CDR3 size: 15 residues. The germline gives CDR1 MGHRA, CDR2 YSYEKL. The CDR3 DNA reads TGCGCCAGCAGCCAGGGACAGCGGAGGGCCACTGAAGCTTTCTTT. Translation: CASSQGQRRATEAFF.

CDR3 loop: CASLGQGAAYEQYF. The CDR3 region has the DNA TGTGCCAGCTTAGGACAGGGGGCAGCCTACGAGCAGTACTTC. V and J are TRBV25-1 and TRBJ2-7, with TRBD1 identical over 11 bases. Germline V gene data show CDR1 as MGHDK and CDR2 as SYGVNS. After removal of 8 bases from V and 2 bases from J, the junction contained 5 bases not matched to a gene. The CDR3 spans 14 residues.

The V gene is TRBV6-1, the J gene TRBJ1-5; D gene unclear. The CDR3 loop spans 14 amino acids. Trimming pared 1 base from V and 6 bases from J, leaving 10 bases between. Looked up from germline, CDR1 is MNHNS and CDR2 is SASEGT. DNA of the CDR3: TGTGCCAGCAGTGAAGTCGAACAGTCTCAGCCCCAGCATTTT. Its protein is CASSEVEQSQPQHF.

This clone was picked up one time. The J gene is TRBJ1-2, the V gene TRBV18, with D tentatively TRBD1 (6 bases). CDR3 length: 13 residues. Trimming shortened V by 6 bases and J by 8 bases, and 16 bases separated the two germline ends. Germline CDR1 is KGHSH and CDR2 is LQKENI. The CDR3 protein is CASSGQGSEGYTF. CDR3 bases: TGTGCCAGCTCGGGTCAGGGGTCGGAGGGCTACACCTTC.

Here the CDR3 DNA reads TGTGCCAGCAGCGGAACGGGACAGATAAATTCACCCCTCCACTTT. Translating gives CASSGTGQINSPLHF. The chain uses TRBV9 and TRBJ1-6, with TRBD1 identical over 7 bases. V lost 3 bases and J lost 7; bases outside the gene matches: 7. CDR1 is SGDLS and CDR2 is YYNGEE in the germline V gene. The CDR3 covers 15 residues.

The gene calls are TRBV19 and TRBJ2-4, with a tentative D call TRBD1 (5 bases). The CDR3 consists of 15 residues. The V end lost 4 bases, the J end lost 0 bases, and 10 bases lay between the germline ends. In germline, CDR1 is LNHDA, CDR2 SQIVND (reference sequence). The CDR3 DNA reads TGTGCCAGTAGTAAGGACACCTTAGCCAAAAACATTCAGTACTTC. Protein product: CASSKDTLAKNIQYF.

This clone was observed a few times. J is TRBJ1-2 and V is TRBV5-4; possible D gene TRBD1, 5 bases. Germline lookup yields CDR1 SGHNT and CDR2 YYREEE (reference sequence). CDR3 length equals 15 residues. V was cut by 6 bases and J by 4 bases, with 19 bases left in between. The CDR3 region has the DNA TGTGCCAGCACAACGTCGGCGGACAACCTCTATGGCTACACCTTC. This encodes CASTTSADNLYGYTF. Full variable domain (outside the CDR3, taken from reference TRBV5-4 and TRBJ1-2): ETGVTQSPTHLIKTRGQQVTLRCSSQSGHNTVSWYQQALGQGPQFIFQYYREEENGRGNFPPRFSGLQFPNYSSELNVNALELDDSALYLCASTTSADNLYGYTFGSGTRLTVV.

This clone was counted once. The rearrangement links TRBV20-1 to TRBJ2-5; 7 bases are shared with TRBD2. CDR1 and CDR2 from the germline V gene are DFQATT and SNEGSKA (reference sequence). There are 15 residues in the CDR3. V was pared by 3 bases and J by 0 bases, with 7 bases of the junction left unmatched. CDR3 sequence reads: CSASISAGDQETQYF. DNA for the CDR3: TGCAGTGCTAGTATCTCGGCGGGGGACCAAGAGACCCAGTACTTC.

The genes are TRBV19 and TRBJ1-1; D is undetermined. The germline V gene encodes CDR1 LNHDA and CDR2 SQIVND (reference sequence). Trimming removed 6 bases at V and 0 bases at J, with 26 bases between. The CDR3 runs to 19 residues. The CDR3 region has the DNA TGTGCCAGTAGGATGGGGTTCAGTGAGGGAGACCTATTGAACACTGAAGCTTTCTTT. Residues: CASRMGFSEGDLLNTEAFF.

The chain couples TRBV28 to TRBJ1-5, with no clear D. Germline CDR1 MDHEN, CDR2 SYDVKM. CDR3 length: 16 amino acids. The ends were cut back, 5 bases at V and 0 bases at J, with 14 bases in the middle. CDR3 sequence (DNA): TGTGCCAGCAGTCCACTGGCAGCGTATAGCAATCAGCCCCAGCATTTT. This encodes CASSPLAAYSNQPQHF. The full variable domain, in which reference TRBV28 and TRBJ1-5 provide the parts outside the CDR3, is DVKVTQSSRYLVKRTGEKVFLECVQDMDHENMFWYRQDPGLGLRLIYFSYDVKMKEKGDIPEGYSVSREKKERFSLILESASTNQTSMYLCASSPLAAYSNQPQHFGDGTRLSIL.

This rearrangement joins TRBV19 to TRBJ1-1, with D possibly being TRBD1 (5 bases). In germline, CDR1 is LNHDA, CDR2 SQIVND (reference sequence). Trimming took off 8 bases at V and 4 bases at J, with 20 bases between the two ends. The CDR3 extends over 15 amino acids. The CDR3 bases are TGTGCCAGTCGTTTGGGAGGGGCTGCGGGCACTGAAGCTTTCTTT. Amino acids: CASRLGGAAGTEAFF.

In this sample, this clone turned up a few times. CDR3 sequence reads: CASSSRDFYTGELFF. DNA of the CDR3: TGTGCCAGCAGTTCCCGGGACTTTTATACCGGGGAGCTGTTTTTT. The V gene is TRBV6-6, the J gene TRBJ2-2; D may be TRBD2 (6 bases). Germline values: CDR1 MNHNY, CDR2 SVGAGI (reference sequence). V was pared by 4 bases and J by 5 bases, with 14 bases between. This CDR3 is 15 amino acids long.

The DNA for the CDR3 is TGTGCCAGCTCCGGTCCCCTTCGGGGTGAGCAGTTCTTC. This sequence encodes CASSGPLRGEQFF. This chain joins TRBV9 and TRBJ2-1; D may be TRBD2 (5 bases). The CDR3 length is 13 residues. Trimming took off 7 bases at V and 9 bases at J, with 17 bases between the two ends. CDR1 is SGDLS, CDR2 YYNGEE, per germline.

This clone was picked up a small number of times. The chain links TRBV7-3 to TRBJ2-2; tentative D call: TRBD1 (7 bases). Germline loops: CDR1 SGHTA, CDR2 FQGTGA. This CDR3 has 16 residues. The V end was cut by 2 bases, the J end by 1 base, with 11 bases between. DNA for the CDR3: TGTGCCAGCAGCTTACGGGGGACAGAGAACACCGGGGAGCTGTTTTTT. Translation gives CASSLRGTENTGELFF.

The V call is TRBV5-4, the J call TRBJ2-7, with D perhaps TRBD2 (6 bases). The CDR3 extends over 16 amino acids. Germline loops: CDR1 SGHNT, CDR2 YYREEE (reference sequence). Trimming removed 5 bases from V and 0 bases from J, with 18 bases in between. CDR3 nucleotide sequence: TGTGCCAGCAGTGTTAGTAGCGGAATGAGCTCCTACGAGCAGTACTTC. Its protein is CASSVSSGMSSYEQYF. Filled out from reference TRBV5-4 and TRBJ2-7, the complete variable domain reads ETGVTQSPTHLIKTRGQQVTLRCSSQSGHNTVSWYQQALGQGPQFIFQYYREEENGRGNFPPRFSGLQFPNYSSELNVNALELDDSALYLCASSVSSGMSSYEQYFGPGTRLTVT.

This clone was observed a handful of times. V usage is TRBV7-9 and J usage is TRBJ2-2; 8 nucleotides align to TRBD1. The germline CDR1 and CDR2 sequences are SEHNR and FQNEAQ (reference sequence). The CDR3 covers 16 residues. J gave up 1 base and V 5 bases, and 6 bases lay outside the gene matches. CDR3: CASSVTGTGNTGELFF. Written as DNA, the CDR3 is TGTGCCAGCAGCGTGACCGGGACAGGGAACACCGGGGAGCTGTTTTTT.

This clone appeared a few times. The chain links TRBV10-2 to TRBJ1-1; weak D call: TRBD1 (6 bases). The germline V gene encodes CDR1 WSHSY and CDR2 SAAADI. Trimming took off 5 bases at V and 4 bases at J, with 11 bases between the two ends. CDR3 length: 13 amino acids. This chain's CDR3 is CASSTGWGTEAFF. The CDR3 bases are TGCGCCAGCAGTACAGGGTGGGGCACTGAAGCTTTCTTT.

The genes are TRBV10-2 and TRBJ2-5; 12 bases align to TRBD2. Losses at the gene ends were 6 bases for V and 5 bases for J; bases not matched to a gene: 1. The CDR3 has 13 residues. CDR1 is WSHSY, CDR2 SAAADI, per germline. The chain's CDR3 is CASRLAGGETQYF. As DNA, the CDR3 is TGCGCCAGCAGGCTAGCGGGAGGGGAGACCCAGTACTTC.

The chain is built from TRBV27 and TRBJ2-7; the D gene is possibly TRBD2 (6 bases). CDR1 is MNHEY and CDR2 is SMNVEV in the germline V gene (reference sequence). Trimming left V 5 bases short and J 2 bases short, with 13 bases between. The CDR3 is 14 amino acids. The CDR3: CASSPFTGAYEQYF. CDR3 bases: TGTGCCAGCAGTCCCTTCACGGGGGCCTACGAGCAGTACTTC.

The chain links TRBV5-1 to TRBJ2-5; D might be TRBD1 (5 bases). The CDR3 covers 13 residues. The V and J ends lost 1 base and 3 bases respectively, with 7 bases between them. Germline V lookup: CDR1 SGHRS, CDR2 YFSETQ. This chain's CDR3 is CASSLSREETQYF. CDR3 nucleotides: TGCGCCAGCAGCTTGAGCAGGGAAGAGACCCAGTACTTC.

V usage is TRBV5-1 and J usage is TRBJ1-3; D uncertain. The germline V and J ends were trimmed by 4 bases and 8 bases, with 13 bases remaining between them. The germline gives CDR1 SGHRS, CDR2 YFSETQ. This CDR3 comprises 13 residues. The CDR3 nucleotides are TGCGCCAGCAGCGCTGACCGGGGAGACACCATATATTTT. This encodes CASSADRGDTIYF.

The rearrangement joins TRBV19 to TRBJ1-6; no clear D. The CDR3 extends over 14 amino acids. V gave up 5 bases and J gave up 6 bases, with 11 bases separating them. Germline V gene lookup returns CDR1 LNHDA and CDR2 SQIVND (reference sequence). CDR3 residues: CASSPQDFNSPLHF. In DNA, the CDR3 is TGTGCCAGTAGTCCCCAGGATTTTAATTCACCCCTCCACTTT.